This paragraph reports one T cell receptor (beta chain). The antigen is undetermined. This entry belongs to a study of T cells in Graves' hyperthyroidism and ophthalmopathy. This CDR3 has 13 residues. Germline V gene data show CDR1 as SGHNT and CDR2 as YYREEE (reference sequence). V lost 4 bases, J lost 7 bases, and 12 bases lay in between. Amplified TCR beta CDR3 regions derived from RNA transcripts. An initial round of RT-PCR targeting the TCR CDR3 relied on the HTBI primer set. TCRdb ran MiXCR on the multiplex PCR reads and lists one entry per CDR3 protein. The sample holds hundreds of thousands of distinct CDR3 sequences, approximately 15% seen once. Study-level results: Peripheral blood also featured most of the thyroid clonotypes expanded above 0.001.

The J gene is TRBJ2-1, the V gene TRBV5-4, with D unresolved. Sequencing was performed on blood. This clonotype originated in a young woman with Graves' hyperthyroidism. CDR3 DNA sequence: TGTGCCAGCAGCCCCAGGCCCGGGAATGAGCAGTTCTTC. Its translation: CASSPRPGNEQFF. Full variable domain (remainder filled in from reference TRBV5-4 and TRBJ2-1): ETGVTQSPTHLIKTRGQQVTLRCSSQSGHNTVSWYQQALGQGPQFIFQYYREEENGRGNFPPRFSGLQFPNYSSELNVNALELDDSALYLCASSPRPGNEQFFGPGTRLTVL.